The present entry profiles one T cell receptor beta chain with its context. The CDR3 contains 16 residues. The germline gives CDR1 SGHTA, CDR2 FQGNSA. V shed 1 base and J 7 bases; nucleotides not matched to a gene: 6. These data are taken from a study of CD8 T cells in Susac syndrome. Random hexamers were used to reverse transcribe the RNA input (about 0.5 to 1 ug). Amplification of TCR beta CDR3 by immunoSEQ multiplex PCR spanned 54 Vbeta and 13 Jbeta. MiXCR was run by TCRdb on the immunoSEQ multiplex PCR reads, yielding one entry per CDR3 protein. The table has 100,000 to 150,000 distinct CDR3 sequences, over 90% seen once; the top ten hold 0.09% to 0.15%.

Sequencing was done on a sample of CD4+ T cells from PBMCs. V gene TRBV7-2 combines with J gene TRBJ2-2, with 10 bases aligning to TRBD2. The receptor was derived from a human donor in good health. CDR3 in amino acids: CASSLVSGRAGGELFF. For the CDR3, the DNA is TGTGCCAGCAGCTTAGTCAGCGGGAGGGCCGGCGGGGAGCTGTTTTTT.